This T cell receptor (beta chain) was sequenced during a study of control samples from healthy donors and cancer patients. This CDR3 contains 14 residues. Trimming cost V 2 bases and J 1 base, with 9 bases left between them. Germline values: CDR1 SGDLS, CDR2 YYNGEE. The method was immunoSEQ multiplex PCR; TCRdb's version includes in-frame clones alone and lacks a portion of them. This sample has fewer than 85,000 clones; approximately 94% occur once, and the top ten carry under 3.5%. V usage is TRBV9 and J usage is TRBJ1-1; weak D call: TRBD1 (6 bases). The sample consisted of blood. This TCR came from a woman aged 25 to 39 in good health. CDR3 amino acids: CASSVTGSNTEAFF. The CDR3 region has the DNA TGTGCCAGCAGCGTTACAGGGTCGAACACTGAAGCTTTCTTT.